This T cell receptor beta chain emerged from a study of shared clonotypes between healthy human individuals. Study-wide results and caveats: A handful of donors shared 4.5% to 6.5% of their naive CD4 clonotypes.

Notes on this clone: The antigen is not known.

J lost 6 bases, V lost 1 base, and 8 bases had no gene match. This CDR3 is built from 16 residues. Germline V gene data show CDR1 as MGHRA and CDR2 as YSYEKL. What CD8 memory combined were CD45RO+ cells and CCR7-negative CD45RA+ TemRA cells. Libraries were prepared by immunoSEQ multiplex PCR; TCRdb keeps only in-frame clonotypes and omits some of them. This table has roughly 660,000 clones, less than 95% appearing once. Specimen: memory CD8+ T cells from PBMCs. Subset here: CD45RO+ cells pooled with CCR7-negative TemRA cells. The chain is built from TRBV4-1 and TRBJ1-5; 8 positions agree with TRBD1. The receptor's source is a man between 18 and 29 years old in good health. Some clones in this sample may be carry-over from other donors' samples. The CDR3 loop reads CASSQGGQGAIQPQHF. The CDR3 nucleotides are TGCGCCAGCAGCCAAGGGGGTCAGGGGGCTATTCAGCCCCAGCATTTT.